Listed below are T cell receptor beta chains from one sample, sequenced in a study of a mutant IDH1 vaccine in newly diagnosed glioma. The assay was immunoSEQ multiplex PCR, and TCRdb's table has in-frame clones only and misses some. The sample yields around 56,000 clones, around 90% seen once. This specimen consisted of PBMCs, obtained from a glioma patient treated with radiotherapy, temozolomide or both. The receptors here all came from a man aged 45-60 years with glioma. The CDR3 runs from the conserved cysteine through the conserved F or W. A D gene is named only where the DNA matches it firmly. Size is omitted from some rows. Given values are once, few, many or a class for expanded clones.

abundance	v_gene	d_gene	j_gene	CDR3aa	CDR3nt
-	TRBV25-1	TRBD1	TRBJ1-2	CASSETGGDGYTF	TGTGCCAGCAGTGAAACAGGGGGCGATGGCTACACCTTC
-	TRBV13	TRBD1	TRBJ1-1	CASSAYRGTEAFF	TGTGCCAGCAGCGCATACAGGGGGACTGAAGCTTTCTTT
-	TRBV19	-	TRBJ1-2	CASSKGKGYGYTF	TGTGCCAGTAGTAAGGGGAAGGGCTATGGCTACACCTTC
-	TRBV9	-	TRBJ1-4	CASSVDDGGWEKLFF	TGTGCCAGCAGCGTAGATGACGGAGGATGGGAAAAACTGTTTTTT
-	TRBV2	TRBD2	TRBJ2-5	CASAGEGLVGHF	TGTGCCAGCGCGGGAGAGGGACTAGTTGGGCACTTC
-	TRBV6-5	TRBD2	TRBJ2-7	CASWGGVDEQYF	TGTGCCAGCTGGGGGGGAGTAGACGAGCAGTACTTC
-	TRBV7-3	-	TRBJ2-3	CASSPTTAGGTDTQYF	TGTGCCAGCAGCCCTACGACAGCGGGTGGCACAGATACGCAGTATTTT
-	TRBV28	TRBD1	TRBJ1-4	CASGTQGAANEKLFF	TGTGCCAGCGGTACACAGGGGGCTGCTAATGAAAAACTGTTTTTT
-	TRBV1	-	TRBJ2-3	CTSSQDRGVRGAGGYF	TGCACCAGCAGCCAAGATCGGGGTGTGAGGGGGGCCGGTGGGTATTTT
-	TRBV9	TRBD2	TRBJ2-3	CASSVGGSGSGGDTQYF	TGTGCCAGCAGCGTAGGCGGGAGCGGGAGTGGGGGAGATACGCAGTATTTT
-	TRBV7-2	-	TRBJ1-1	CASSLKGEAFF	TGTGCCAGCAGCTTAAAAGGTGAAGCTTTCTTT
-	TRBV30	-	TRBJ2-1	CAWLRFGNEQFF	TGTGCCTGGTTAAGGTTCGGCAATGAGCAGTTCTTC
-	TRBV4-3	TRBD1	TRBJ2-7	CASSQERQGAREQYF	TGCGCCAGCAGCCAAGAACGACAGGGGGCGCGGGAGCAGTACTTC
-	TRBV7-9	TRBD1	TRBJ1-2	CASSLRTGEGYTF	TGTGCCAGCAGCTTACGGACAGGGGAGGGCTACACCTTC
-	TRBV7-2	TRBD1	TRBJ1-2	CASSPSGAGGSYGYTF	TGTGCCAGCAGCCCGTCCGGGGCAGGGGGCTCTTATGGCTACACCTTC
-	TRBV7-8	TRBD1	TRBJ1-1	CASSARQGTGNTEAFF	TGTGCCAGCAGCGCCCGACAGGGAACGGGGAACACTGAAGCTTTCTTT
-	TRBV4-3	TRBD1	TRBJ1-1	CASSQVKQGGTEAFF	TGCGCCAGCAGCCAAGTAAAACAGGGGGGCACTGAAGCTTTCTTT
-	TRBV5-6	TRBD1	TRBJ2-7	CASSYRDRGGEQYF	TGTGCCAGCAGCTACCGGGACAGGGGGGGCGAGCAGTACTTC
few	TRBV2	-	TRBJ1-4	CASTPTLATNEKLFF	TGTGCCAGCACCCCTACACTTGCAACTAATGAAAAACTGTTTTTT
-	TRBV7-9	-	TRBJ2-3	CASRVGLPGDTQYF	TGTGCCAGCAGGGTAGGCCTTCCTGGAGATACGCAGTATTTT
once	TRBV6-6	-	TRBJ2-7	CASTHEGQPLFYEQYF	TGTGCCAGCACCCATGAAGGACAGCCCCTCTTCTACGAGCAGTACTTC
-	TRBV30	TRBD1	TRBJ1-2	CAWSMGQGSYGYTF	TGTGCCTGGAGCATGGGACAGGGGAGCTATGGCTACACCTTC
-	TRBV29-1	TRBD2	TRBJ2-1	CSVPDSGRVLVLNGQFF	TGCAGCGTTCCGGATAGCGGGAGGGTCCTCGTATTGAATGGGCAGTTCTTC
once	TRBV2	-	TRBJ1-6	CASSEATTNNSPLHF	TGTGCCAGCAGTGAAGCTACAACCAATAATTCACCCCTCCACTTT
-	TRBV7-2	-	TRBJ1-2	CASSSTAVPNYGYTF	TGTGCCAGCAGCTCGACAGCCGTCCCTAACTATGGCTACACCTTC
-	TRBV9	-	TRBJ2-5	CASSVAWGGRQETQYF	TGTGCCAGCAGCGTAGCTTGGGGGGGGCGGCAAGAGACCCAGTACTTC
-	TRBV28	-	TRBJ2-7	CASSFNGGPGEQYF	TGTGCCAGCAGTTTCAACGGGGGCCCCGGGGAGCAGTACTTC
-	TRBV9	-	TRBJ2-5	CASSSDTETQYF	TGTGCCAGCAGCTCGGACACTGAGACCCAGTACTTC
-	TRBV4-1	-	TRBJ2-3	CASSLEMSRTPREDTQYF	TGCGCCAGCAGCCTCGAGATGTCACGGACACCTCGTGAAGATACGCAGTATTTT
-	TRBV27	-	TRBJ2-4	CASRNPRGAKNIQYF	TGTGCCAGCAGGAACCCCAGGGGTGCCAAAAACATTCAGTACTTC
-	TRBV9	TRBD2	TRBJ2-5	CASSTRTSVVETQYF	TGTGCCAGCAGCACCCGGACTAGCGTCGTGGAGACCCAGTACTTC
-	TRBV4-2	TRBD2	TRBJ2-7	CASSQSSGRTDEQYF	TGTGCCAGCAGCCAATCTAGCGGGAGGACAGACGAGCAGTACTTC
-	TRBV2	-	TRBJ2-4	CASSEVSVRAKNIQYF	TGTGCCAGCAGTGAAGTAAGCGTGCGGGCCAAAAACATTCAGTACTTC
-	TRBV19	-	TRBJ2-2	CASSIEITGELFF	TGTGCCAGTAGTATAGAGATAACCGGGGAGCTGTTTTTT
-	TRBV9	-	TRBJ1-3	CASSVNQAGNTIYF	TGTGCCAGCAGCGTTAACCAGGCTGGAAACACCATATATTTT
once	TRBV4-1	-	TRBJ2-3	CASSQDLRTDTQYF	TGCGCCAGCAGCCAAGACTTGAGGACAGATACGCAGTATTTT
-	TRBV7-6	TRBD2	TRBJ2-5	CASSLAGRGETQYF	TGTGCCAGCAGCTTAGCGGGGAGGGGAGAGACCCAGTACTTC
-	TRBV19	TRBD2	TRBJ2-1	CASSMREGGRLDNEQFF	TGTGCCAGTAGTATGAGGGAAGGCGGGAGGTTGGACAATGAGCAGTTCTTC
-	TRBV7-9	-	TRBJ1-5	CASSFKPGNGPQHF	TGTGCCAGCAGTTTCAAACCCGGGAATGGGCCCCAGCATTTT
-	TRBV6-6	-	TRBJ2-1	CASSYSVGPAYNEQFF	TGTGCCAGCAGTTACTCAGTGGGACCCGCTTACAATGAGCAGTTCTTC
few	TRBV4-3	-	TRBJ2-2	CASSQDLRGELFF	TGCGCCAGCAGCCAAGATCTAAGGGGGGAGCTGTTTTTT
-	TRBV19	-	TRBJ1-3	CASSPSGRRDTIYF	TGTGCCAGTAGTCCTTCCGGGAGGAGGGACACCATATATTTT
once	TRBV12-5	-	TRBJ1-1	CASGLSGNTEAFF	TGTGCTAGTGGTTTGTCGGGGAACACTGAAGCTTTCTTT
-	TRBV4-2	TRBD1	TRBJ1-4	CASSQAGGQGKSNEKLFF	TGTGCCAGCAGCCAGGCAGGGGGACAGGGGAAGTCAAATGAAAAACTGTTTTTT
-	TRBV5-5	TRBD2	TRBJ2-7	CASSLIGGASDEQYF	TGTGCCAGCAGCTTGATCGGGGGGGCGAGCGACGAGCAGTACTTC
-	TRBV27	TRBD2	TRBJ2-3	CASSWSGGPTDTQYF	TGTGCCAGCAGTTGGTCGGGAGGGCCCACAGATACGCAGTATTTT
-	TRBV27	TRBD1	TRBJ2-7	CASSLDGTGGVSGEQYF	TGTGCCAGCAGTTTGGACGGGACAGGGGGCGTCTCTGGCGAGCAGTACTTC
-	TRBV7-8	TRBD1	TRBJ2-3	CASTRDSSTDTQYF	TGTGCCAGCACACGGGACAGCAGCACAGATACGCAGTATTTT
-	TRBV6-1	TRBD2	TRBJ2-1	CASSEAFRTSGSNEQFF	TGTGCCAGCAGTGAGGCTTTCAGGACTAGCGGGAGCAATGAGCAGTTCTTC
-	TRBV13	TRBD1	TRBJ1-4	CASSNRGRANEKLFF	TGTGCCAGCAGTAACAGGGGTAGGGCTAATGAAAAACTGTTTTTT
-	TRBV11-2	-	TRBJ1-5	CASSLRGGLHQPQHF	TGTGCCAGCAGCTTAAGGGGTGGCCTCCATCAGCCCCAGCATTTT
-	TRBV18	-	TRBJ2-2	CASSLSSTGELFF	TGTGCCAGCTCACTCTCGTCGACCGGGGAGCTGTTTTTT
-	TRBV30	TRBD1	TRBJ2-7	CAWSVGTGDYEQYF	TGTGCCTGGAGTGTAGGGACAGGGGACTACGAGCAGTACTTC
-	TRBV10-2	-	TRBJ2-2	CASSEGYWPLNTGELFF	TGCGCCAGCAGTGAGGGGTACTGGCCGTTAAACACCGGGGAGCTGTTTTTT
-	TRBV27	-	TRBJ1-1	CASSPDMVVAFF	TGTGCCAGCAGTCCGGACATGGTTGTTGCTTTCTTT
-	TRBV27	-	TRBJ1-6	CASSRREYSPLHF	TGTGCCAGCAGCCGGCGGGAGTACTCACCCCTCCACTTT
-	TRBV5-6	-	TRBJ2-7	CASSAGQRTYEQYF	TGTGCCAGCAGCGCGGGACAGCGAACCTACGAGCAGTACTTC